The T cell receptor beta chain described here comes from a study of prognosis after radiotherapy for stage I lung cancer. Study as a whole: Newly diagnosed primary stage I lung tumors were found in 11 to 15 patients, while oligometastatic NSCLC after surgical resection of the primary tumor was found in a few. Distant metastasis occurred in a handful of patients at a median of about seven months after radiotherapy, while 15 showed no significant progression.

This CDR3 comprises 15 residues. Per the germline V gene, CDR1 is SQVTM and CDR2 is ANQGSEA. Trimming took 0 bases from V and 0 from J; bases not matched to a gene: 0. Starting from genomic DNA, TCR beta CDR3 was amplified through two-round multiplex PCR. TRBV and TRBJ genes each had their own specific primers in first-round PCR. TCRdb re-called the multiplex PCR reads through MiXCR, storing one row per CDR3 protein. Here the sample spans fewer than 25,000 distinct CDR3 sequences, roughly two fifths being singletons. Every patient was node-negative on CT and PET/CT and lacked prior chemotherapy, radiotherapy or other malignancies. This clonotype was detected many times.

The input for sequencing was PBMCs, taken before or after stereotactic body radiation therapy (not recorded which). This receptor was identified in a donor of 50 years or more with non-small cell lung cancer. V is TRBV29-1 and J is TRBJ2-7; TRBD2 agrees at 12 bases. For the CDR3, the DNA is TGCAGCGTTGAAGAGACTAGCGGGAGCTCCTACGAGCAGTACTTC. Its translation: CSVEETSGSSYEQYF.